The 2 T cell receptor beta chains given below trace back to one sample, sequenced in a study of a mutant IDH1 vaccine in newly diagnosed glioma. The time point is: week 23, last vaccination. The investigators gave 300 ug of mutant IDH1 20-mer peptide in each vaccine dose, together with topical imiquimod. Which antigens these TCRs recognize remains unknown. Only in-frame clones appear in the TCRdb table, and some are missing; sequencing was by immunoSEQ multiplex PCR. Altogether about 44,000 clones are present, around 90% being singletons, with the ten largest covering roughly 4%. The specimen comprised PBMCs, sampled from a glioma patient whose treatment included an IDH1 peptide vaccine. These receptors all come from a man in his fifties with glioma.

The genes are TRBV6-1 and TRBJ2-5, with 11 bases lining up with TRBD2. With 2 bases clipped from V and 2 bases from J, the junction kept 1 base outside the gene matches. The CDR3 is 15 residues long. The V gene's germline CDR1 is MNHNS and CDR2 SASEGT. CDR3 amino acids: CASSELAGGQETQYF. The DNA of the CDR3 is TGTGCCAGCAGTGAATTAGCGGGGGGGCAAGAGACCCAGTACTTC.

The chain links TRBV29-1 to TRBJ2-7, with TRBD2 matching over 7 bases. Germline CDR1 SQVTM, CDR2 ANQGSEA. The trim removed 1 base at V and 9 bases at J, leaving 9 bases unmatched. This CDR3 is built from 13 residues. CDR3 bases: TGCAGCGTTGAAGTATCGGGAGGCGGCTCGCAGTACTTC. It encodes CSVEVSGGGSQYF.